The text below deals with one T cell receptor beta chain. Exclusion applied to patients with autoimmune disease history or systemic immunosuppression. The data originate from a study of OX40 agonist ivuxolimab in advanced cancers. For the study at large: Patients in the trial were receiving intravenous ivuxolimab every 2 weeks, at doses of 0.01 to 10 mg/kg.

Using immunoSEQ multiplex PCR, the repertoire was profiled, and TCRdb retains in-frame clones only, with some absent. This sample has some 71,000 clones, with roughly 90% found just once. This CDR3 is built from 15 residues. Germline CDR1 and CDR2: SNHLY and FYNNEI. Trimming took 6 bases from V and 4 from J, leaving 15 bases between them. The chain uses TRBV2 and TRBJ1-4; D possibly corresponds to TRBD1 (6 bases). The source was CD4+ or CD8+ T cells sorted from blood, collected in a trial of the OX40 agonist ivuxolimab. The sequence was collected from an adult with an advanced solid tumor such as melanoma, head and neck, liver or kidney cancer. CDR3 protein: CASSQVGAGNEKLFF. The CDR3 nucleotides read TGTGCCAGCAGCCAAGTGGGGGCGGGTAATGAAAAACTGTTTTTT.